This is a list of T cell receptor beta chains from one sample in a study of ipilimumab plus nivolumab after autologous stem cell transplantation. TCRdb's table, derived via immunoSEQ multiplex PCR, lists solely in-frame clones and lacks some. Here the sample spans about 22,000 clones, over 65% being singletons. Sequenced here: PBMCs, sampled in a trial of ipilimumab plus nivolumab as post-transplant consolidation. The receptor set was obtained from a male donor with diffuse large B-cell lymphoma. CDR3s include the opening cysteine and the closing phenylalanine or tryptophan. The order of the fields is V gene, D gene, CDR3 length, clone size, J gene, CDR3 protein, CDR3 DNA. D genes are given only for firm matches. For some rows the clone size is stated as once, few or many, or as a class when expanded; others skip it.

v_call: TRBV5-8; d_call: .; cdr3_length: 15; clone_size: .; j_call: TRBJ1-5; cdr3_aa: CASSPSGLSNQPQHF; cdr3_nt: TGTGCCAGCAGCCCGTCGGGGCTAAGCAATCAGCCCCAGCATTTT
v_call: TRBV27; d_call: .; cdr3_length: 15; clone_size: .; j_call: TRBJ2-1; cdr3_aa: CASTLDTSSTNEQFF; cdr3_nt: TGTGCCAGCACCCTCGACACATCATCAACCAATGAGCAGTTCTTC
v_call: TRBV6-1; d_call: .; cdr3_length: 16; clone_size: .; j_call: TRBJ1-4; cdr3_aa: CASSERGGEGGEKLFF; cdr3_nt: TGTGCCAGCAGTGAAAGGGGCGGGGAAGGAGGTGAAAAACTGTTTTTT
v_call: TRBV5-1; d_call: TRBD1; cdr3_length: 15; clone_size: .; j_call: TRBJ1-4; cdr3_aa: CASSYTGAPNEKLFF; cdr3_nt: TGCGCCAGCAGCTACACAGGGGCACCTAATGAAAAACTGTTTTTT
v_call: TRBV5-1; d_call: .; cdr3_length: 14; clone_size: .; j_call: TRBJ1-6; cdr3_aa: CASSSDGLSSPLHF; cdr3_nt: TGCGCCAGCAGCTCGGACGGTCTGAGTTCACCCCTCCACTTT
v_call: TRBV11-2; d_call: TRBD1; cdr3_length: 14; clone_size: medium-sized; j_call: TRBJ2-7; cdr3_aa: CASSGQGVSYEQYF; cdr3_nt: TGTGCCAGCAGCGGCCAGGGGGTTTCCTACGAGCAGTACTTC
v_call: TRBV29-1; d_call: TRBD1; cdr3_length: 12; clone_size: .; j_call: TRBJ1-2; cdr3_aa: CSVGQGNYGYTF; cdr3_nt: TGCAGCGTTGGACAGGGTAACTATGGCTACACCTTC
v_call: TRBV4-1; d_call: .; cdr3_length: 13; clone_size: .; j_call: TRBJ2-1; cdr3_aa: CASSTGTVNEQFF; cdr3_nt: TGCGCCAGCAGCACAGGTACAGTCAATGAGCAGTTCTTC
v_call: TRBV4-1; d_call: .; cdr3_length: 15; clone_size: .; j_call: TRBJ1-4; cdr3_aa: CASSPTPAADEKLFF; cdr3_nt: TGCGCCAGCAGCCCCACCCCGGCGGCCGATGAAAAACTGTTTTTT
v_call: TRBV5-4; d_call: TRBD1; cdr3_length: 13; clone_size: .; j_call: TRBJ1-1; cdr3_aa: CASSPGQGSKAFF; cdr3_nt: TGTGCCAGCAGCCCGGGACAGGGGTCGAAAGCTTTCTTT
v_call: TRBV4-3; d_call: .; cdr3_length: 17; clone_size: .; j_call: TRBJ2-3; cdr3_aa: CASSQESYRGRTDTQYF; cdr3_nt: TGCGCCAGCAGCCAAGAATCTTATCGGGGGCGGACAGATACGCAGTATTTT
v_call: TRBV27; d_call: .; cdr3_length: 13; clone_size: .; j_call: TRBJ1-1; cdr3_aa: CASSAWRATEAFF; cdr3_nt: TGTGCCAGCAGCGCATGGCGGGCCACTGAAGCTTTCTTT
v_call: TRBV10-3; d_call: TRBD2; cdr3_length: 15; clone_size: .; j_call: TRBJ2-3; cdr3_aa: CAIGLAGVSTDTQYF; cdr3_nt: TGTGCCATCGGACTAGCGGGAGTGAGCACAGATACGCAGTATTTT
v_call: TRBV9; d_call: .; cdr3_length: 15; clone_size: .; j_call: TRBJ1-4; cdr3_aa: CASSTRQTTNEKLFF; cdr3_nt: TGTGCCAGCAGCACCCGACAGACAACTAATGAAAAACTGTTTTTT
v_call: TRBV21-1; d_call: .; cdr3_length: 15; clone_size: .; j_call: TRBJ2-5; cdr3_aa: CASSKSMELRETQYF; cdr3_nt: TGTGCCAGCAGCAAAAGTATGGAGCTCAGGGAGACCCAGTACTTC
v_call: TRBV7-9; d_call: TRBD1; cdr3_length: 15; clone_size: once; j_call: TRBJ1-1; cdr3_aa: CASSKTGGSMAEAFF; cdr3_nt: TGTGCCAGCAGCAAGACAGGGGGTTCGATGGCTGAAGCTTTCTTT
v_call: TRBV19; d_call: .; cdr3_length: 14; clone_size: .; j_call: TRBJ2-7; cdr3_aa: CASSIPGSSYEQYF; cdr3_nt: TGTGCCAGTAGTATTCCAGGGTCAAGCTACGAGCAGTACTTC
v_call: TRBV9; d_call: .; cdr3_length: 16; clone_size: many; j_call: TRBJ2-3; cdr3_aa: CASSRVASSDTDTQYF; cdr3_nt: TGTGCCAGCAGCCGGGTAGCTAGCAGCGACACAGATACGCAGTATTTT
v_call: TRBV12-2; d_call: .; cdr3_length: 16; clone_size: .; j_call: TRBJ2-3; cdr3_aa: CASRFLTGDSTDTQYF; cdr3_nt: TGTGCAAGTCGCTTCCTGACAGGGGACAGCACAGATACGCAGTATTTT
v_call: TRBV7-3; d_call: .; cdr3_length: 14; clone_size: .; j_call: TRBJ1-5; cdr3_aa: CASSTPAGNQPQHF; cdr3_nt: TGTGCCAGCAGCACGCCTGCAGGCAATCAGCCCCAGCATTTT
v_call: TRBV7-2; d_call: .; cdr3_length: 12; clone_size: .; j_call: TRBJ1-5; cdr3_aa: CASSSYLQPQHF; cdr3_nt: TGTGCCAGCAGCTCCTACTTGCAGCCCCAGCATTTT
v_call: TRBV7-3; d_call: .; cdr3_length: 16; clone_size: .; j_call: TRBJ2-1; cdr3_aa: CASSLYSGPSYNEQFF; cdr3_nt: TGTGCCAGCAGCTTATATAGCGGCCCCTCCTACAATGAGCAGTTCTTC
v_call: TRBV7-3; d_call: TRBD1; cdr3_length: 15; clone_size: .; j_call: TRBJ1-6; cdr3_aa: CASSSLGQGGSPLHF; cdr3_nt: TGTGCCAGCAGCTCACTGGGACAGGGGGGATCACCCCTCCACTTT
v_call: TRBV7-2; d_call: TRBD1; cdr3_length: 13; clone_size: .; j_call: TRBJ2-1; cdr3_aa: CASSSQGYNEQFF; cdr3_nt: TGTGCCAGCAGCTCACAGGGGTACAATGAGCAGTTCTTC
v_call: TRBV7-2; d_call: .; cdr3_length: 15; clone_size: .; j_call: TRBJ1-2; cdr3_aa: CASSPNHGPNYGYTF; cdr3_nt: TGTGCCAGCAGCCCTAACCATGGCCCCAACTATGGCTACACCTTC
v_call: TRBV5-1; d_call: .; cdr3_length: 15; clone_size: .; j_call: TRBJ2-1; cdr3_aa: CASKLLADRYNEQFF; cdr3_nt: TGCGCTAGCAAGCTTCTAGCCGACAGGTACAATGAGCAGTTCTTC
v_call: TRBV5-1; d_call: .; cdr3_length: 19; clone_size: .; j_call: TRBJ1-6; cdr3_aa: CASSLSGGVGGAYNSPLHF; cdr3_nt: TGCGCCAGCAGCTTATCGGGAGGTGTGGGTGGCGCCTATAATTCACCCCTCCACTTT
v_call: TRBV25-1; d_call: .; cdr3_length: 12; clone_size: few; j_call: TRBJ2-3; cdr3_aa: CASSIGSDTQYF; cdr3_nt: TGTGCCAGCAGTATAGGTTCAGATACGCAGTATTTT
v_call: TRBV5-1; d_call: TRBD2; cdr3_length: 17; clone_size: .; j_call: TRBJ2-5; cdr3_aa: CASSLEASGGIWETQYF; cdr3_nt: TGCGCCAGCAGCTTGGAGGCTAGCGGGGGGATTTGGGAGACCCAGTACTTC
v_call: TRBV11-2; d_call: .; cdr3_length: 15; clone_size: .; j_call: TRBJ1-6; cdr3_aa: CASSLVGRDNSPLHF; cdr3_nt: TGTGCCAGCAGCTTAGTTGGCAGAGATAATTCACCCCTCCACTTT
v_call: TRBV5-1; d_call: .; cdr3_length: 14; clone_size: .; j_call: TRBJ2-2; cdr3_aa: CASSPLSVGIELFF; cdr3_nt: TGCGCCAGCAGCCCCCTATCGGTAGGGATTGAGCTGTTTTTT